This record covers a single T cell receptor (beta chain). Its antigen remains unidentified. No per-base quality is available; no much larger clone lies one base away. The CDR3 measures 15 amino acids from cysteine to phenylalanine. The retained sequence is limited to the CDR3, 45 bases, with the frame set at the first base. Trimming at the junction amounts to 2 bases on V and 6 bases on J, and the germline ends lie 17 bases apart. The germline V gene encodes CDR1 MNHEY and CDR2 SVGAGI. The entry originates in a study of technical replicates of blood from several donors (TCRdb year 2017). Receptors were amplified or captured by the immunoSEQ multiplex PCR assay. TCRdb stores this immuneACCESS table with in-frame sequences only. Part of the clones is absent; in the studies checked, under half of the shortfall reflects unresolved V genes, and no reason is known for the rest. The sample data list 50,000 to 55,000 clones, and just over 85% of these were observed just once. The top ten clones comprise more than 4.5% of the sample.

This TCR came from a human donor in good health. Some clones in this sample may be carry-over from other donors' samples. The chain is encoded by TRBV6-5 joined to TRBJ2-7, with a tentative D gene TRBD2 over 6 matching bases. Sequences were obtained from PBMCs. The CDR3 amino acid sequence is: CASSYPRGRKVEQYF. The nucleotide sequence is TGTGCCAGCAGTTACCCGCGGGGCCGGAAAGTCGAGCAGTACTTC.